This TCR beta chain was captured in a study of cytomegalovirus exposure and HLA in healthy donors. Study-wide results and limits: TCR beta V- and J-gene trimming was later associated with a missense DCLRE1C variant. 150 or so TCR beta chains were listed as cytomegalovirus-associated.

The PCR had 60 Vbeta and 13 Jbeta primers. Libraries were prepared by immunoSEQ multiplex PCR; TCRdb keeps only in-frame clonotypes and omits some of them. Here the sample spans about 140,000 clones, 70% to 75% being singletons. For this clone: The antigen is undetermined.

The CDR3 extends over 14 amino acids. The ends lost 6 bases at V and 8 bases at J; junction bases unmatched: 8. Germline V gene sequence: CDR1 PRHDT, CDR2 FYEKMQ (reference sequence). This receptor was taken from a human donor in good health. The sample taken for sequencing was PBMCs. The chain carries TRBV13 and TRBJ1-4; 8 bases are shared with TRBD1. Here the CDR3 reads CASRSTGGEEKLFF. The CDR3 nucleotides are TGTGCCAGCAGATCCACAGGGGGGGAAGAAAAACTGTTTTTT.